This T cell receptor beta chain was recorded in a study of blood T cell repertoires in COVID-19. Study overall: COVID-19 samples from acute and convalescent phases originated in the United States, Italy and Spain. The analysed material was cDNA or gDNA that came from T cells, B-cell-depleted T cells, or PBMCs.

Germline assignment: CDR1 LGHDT and CDR2 YNNKEL (reference sequence). After removal of 9 bases from V and 0 bases from J, the junction contained 6 bases not matched to a gene. CDR3 length equals 16 residues. In the authors' methods: Amplification of reference gene primers provided the estimated nucleated cell counts. The method was immunoSEQ multiplex PCR; TCRdb's version includes in-frame clones alone and lacks a portion of them. From that table come the V and J calls and clone size; the DNA was used to work out D and trimming. Of roughly 250,000 clones in the sample, approximately 90% were seen once.

The specimen was peripheral blood. This chain connects TRBV3-1 (or the pseudogene TRBV3-2) to TRBJ2-2; 11 positions agree with TRBD2. This TCR was sampled from a woman aged 40 to 50 with acute or convalescent COVID-19. The CDR3 reads CASTQGLAANTGELFF. Here the CDR3 DNA reads TGTGCCAGTACTCAGGGACTAGCGGCGAACACCGGGGAGCTGTTTTTT.